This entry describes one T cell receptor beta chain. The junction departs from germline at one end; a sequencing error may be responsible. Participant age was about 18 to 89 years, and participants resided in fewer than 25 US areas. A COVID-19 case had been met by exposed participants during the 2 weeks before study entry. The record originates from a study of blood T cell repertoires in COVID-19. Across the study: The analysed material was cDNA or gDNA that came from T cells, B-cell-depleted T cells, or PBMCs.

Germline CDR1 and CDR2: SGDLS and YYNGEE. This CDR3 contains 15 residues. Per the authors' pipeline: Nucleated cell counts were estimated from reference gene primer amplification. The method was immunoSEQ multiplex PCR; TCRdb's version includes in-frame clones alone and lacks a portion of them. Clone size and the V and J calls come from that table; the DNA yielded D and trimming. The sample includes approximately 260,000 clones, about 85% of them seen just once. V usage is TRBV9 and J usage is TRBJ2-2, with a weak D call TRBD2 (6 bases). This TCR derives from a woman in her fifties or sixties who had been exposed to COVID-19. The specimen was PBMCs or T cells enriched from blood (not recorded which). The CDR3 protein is CASSVGGGNAGELFF. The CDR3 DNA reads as TGTGCCAGCAGCGTAGGTGGGGGGAACGCCGGGGAGCTGTTTTTT.